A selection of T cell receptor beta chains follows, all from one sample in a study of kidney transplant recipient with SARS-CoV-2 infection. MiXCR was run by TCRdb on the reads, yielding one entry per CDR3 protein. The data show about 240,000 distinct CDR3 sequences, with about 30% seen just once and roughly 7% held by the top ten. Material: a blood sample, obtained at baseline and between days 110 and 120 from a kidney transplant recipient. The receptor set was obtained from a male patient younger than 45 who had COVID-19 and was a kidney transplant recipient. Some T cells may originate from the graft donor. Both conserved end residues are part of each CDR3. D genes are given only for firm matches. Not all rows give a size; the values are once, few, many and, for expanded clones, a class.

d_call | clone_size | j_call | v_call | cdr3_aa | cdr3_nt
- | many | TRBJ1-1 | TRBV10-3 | CAISEFAGSTEAFF | TGTGCCATCAGTGAGTTCGCAGGGAGCACTGAAGCTTTCTTT
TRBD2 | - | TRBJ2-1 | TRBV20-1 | CSARGPGTSGTHEQFF | TGCAGTGCTAGAGGACCCGGGACTAGCGGGACCCATGAGCAGTTCTTC
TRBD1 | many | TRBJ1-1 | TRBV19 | CASSKFVGGHTEAFF | TGTGCCAGTAGTAAATTCGTAGGGGGCCACACTGAAGCTTTCTTT
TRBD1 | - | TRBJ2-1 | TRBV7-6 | CASSLVDRGRSNEQFF | TGTGCCAGCAGCTTAGTGGACAGGGGAAGGAGCAATGAGCAGTTCTTC
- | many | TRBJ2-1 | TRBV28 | CASRTPGFPYNEQFF | TGTGCCAGCAGAACTCCAGGGTTCCCCTACAATGAGCAGTTCTTC
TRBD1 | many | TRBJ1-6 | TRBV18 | CASSPRDRANSPLHF | TGTGCCAGCAGCCCCCGGGACAGGGCTAATTCACCCCTCCACTTT
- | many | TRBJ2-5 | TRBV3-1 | CASSPCIPISFSETQYF | TGTGCCAGCAGCCCCTGTATTCCCATTTCTTTCTCTGAGACCCAGTACTTC
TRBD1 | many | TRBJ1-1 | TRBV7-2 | CASSRNPGQLNTEAFF | TGTGCCAGCAGCCGTAATCCGGGACAGCTGAACACTGAAGCTTTCTTT
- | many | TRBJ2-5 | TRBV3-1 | CASSEAHPISFSETQYF | TGTGCCAGCAGCGAGGCACATCCCATTTCTTTCTCTGAGACCCAGTACTTC
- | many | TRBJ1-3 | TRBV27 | CASRGMASPSGNTIYF | TGTGCCAGCAGGGGGATGGCCAGTCCCTCTGGAAACACCATATATTTT
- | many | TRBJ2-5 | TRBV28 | CASSLDLRTQETQYF | TGTGCCAGCAGTTTAGATCTCCGGACGCAAGAGACCCAGTACTTC
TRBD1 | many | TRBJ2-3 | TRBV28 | CASNLDRGTDTQYF | TGTGCCAGCAATCTGGACAGGGGCACAGATACGCAGTATTTT
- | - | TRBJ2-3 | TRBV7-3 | CASSLDSYWPQYF | TGTGCCAGCAGCTTAGATTCCTATTGGCCGCAGTATTTT
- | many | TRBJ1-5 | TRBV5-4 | CASSLDRESPQHF | TGTGCCAGCAGCTTGGACAGGGAGTCGCCCCAGCATTTT
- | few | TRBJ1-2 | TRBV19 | CASSGVGTNRKTYGYTF | TGTGCCAGTAGTGGAGTAGGGACAAATCGAAAGACCTATGGCTACACCTTC
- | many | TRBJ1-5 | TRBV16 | CASSHGATGGNQPQHF | TGTGCCAGCAGCCACGGGGCGACAGGAGGCAATCAGCCCCAGCATTTT
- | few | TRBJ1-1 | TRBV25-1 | CASSGGTTYEAFF | TGTGCCAGCAGTGGAGGGACTACGTATGAAGCTTTCTTT
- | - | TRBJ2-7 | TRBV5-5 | CASSPDWYEQYF | TGTGCCAGCAGCCCTGATTGGTACGAGCAGTACTTC
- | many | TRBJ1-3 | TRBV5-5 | CASSYRGLSGNTIYF | TGTGCCAGCAGCTACCGAGGACTCTCTGGAAACACCATATATTTT
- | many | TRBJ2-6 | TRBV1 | CTSRLNVCAQSRANVLTF | TGCACCAGCAGACTGAACGTTTGTGCACAAAGTCGGGCCAACGTCCTGACTTTC
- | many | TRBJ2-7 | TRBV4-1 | CASSGSESSYEQYF | TGCGCCAGCAGTGGGAGCGAGAGCTCCTACGAGCAGTACTTC
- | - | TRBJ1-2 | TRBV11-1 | CASSGNNKAGKTYGHTF | TGTGCCAGCAGCGGAAATAATAAGGCTGGAAAGACCTATGGCCACACCTTC
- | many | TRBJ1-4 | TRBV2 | CASSRDTSTNEKLFF | TGTGCCAGCAGCCGGGACACTTCAACTAATGAAAAACTGTTTTTT
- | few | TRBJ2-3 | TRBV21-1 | CASRNTLATVMQDTQYF | TGTGCCAGCAGAAACACGTTAGCTACAGTCATGCAAGATACGCAGTATTTT
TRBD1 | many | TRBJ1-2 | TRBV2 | CASSEGQAYGYTF | TGTGCCAGCAGTGAGGGACAGGCGTATGGCTACACCTTC
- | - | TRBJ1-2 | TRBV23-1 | CASSSSGLRRKTYGYTF | TGCGCCAGCAGTTCGTCAGGGCTACGCAGAAAGACCTATGGCTACACCTTC
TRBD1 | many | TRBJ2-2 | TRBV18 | CASSPDRGENTGELFF | TGTGCCAGCTCACCCGACAGGGGCGAGAACACCGGGGAGCTGTTTTTT
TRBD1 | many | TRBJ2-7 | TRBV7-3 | CASSLTGTGGNEQYF | TGTGCCAGCAGCTTAACAGGGACAGGGGGAAACGAGCAGTACTTC
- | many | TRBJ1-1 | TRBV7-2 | CASSEWVVNTEAFF | TGTGCCAGCAGTGAATGGGTCGTGAACACTGAAGCTTTCTTT
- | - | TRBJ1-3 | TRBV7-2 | CASSLARYRAGNTIYF | TGTGCCAGCAGCTTAGCGCGGTACAGGGCTGGAAACACCATATATTTT
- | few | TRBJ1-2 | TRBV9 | CASSVQGYSNYGYTF | TGTGCCAGCAGCGTACAAGGCTACTCTAACTATGGCTACACCTTC
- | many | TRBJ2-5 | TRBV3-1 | CASSRFCPISFSETQYF | TGTGCCAGCAGCAGATTTTGTCCCATTTCTTTCTCTGAGACCCAGTACTTC
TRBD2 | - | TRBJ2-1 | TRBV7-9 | CASSFSTSGNYNEQFF | TGTGCCAGCAGCTTCTCGACTAGCGGGAACTACAATGAGCAGTTCTTC
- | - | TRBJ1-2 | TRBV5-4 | CASVTSVPGKTYGYAF | TGTGCCAGCGTGACGTCCGTACCAGGAAAGACCTATGGCTACGCCTTC
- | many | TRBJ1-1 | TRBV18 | CASSPEATEAFF | TGTGCCAGCTCACCAGAAGCGACTGAAGCTTTCTTT
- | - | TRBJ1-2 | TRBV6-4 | CASSQPDSHGKTYGYTF | TGTGCCAGCAGTCAACCTGACTCACACGGAAAGACCTATGGCTACACCTTC
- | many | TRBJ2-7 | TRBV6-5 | CASSFSARAAGEQYF | TGTGCCAGCAGTTTCTCAGCCAGGGCAGCAGGCGAGCAGTACTTC